The entry below gives a single T cell receptor beta chain sequence along with its context. This sample was taken from a study of cytomegalovirus exposure and HLA in healthy donors. Both 60 Vbeta primers and 13 Jbeta primers went into the PCR. Assay: immunoSEQ multiplex PCR; the TCRdb copy retains only in-frame clones and omits some. The data contain around 150,000 clones, more than 80% of them singletons. CDR1 and CDR2 from the germline V gene are MDHEN and SYDVKM. The V end lost 10 bases, the J end lost 6 bases, and 20 bases lay between the germline ends. This CDR3 region has 14 residues. This TCR came from a woman aged 40 to 50 in good health and CMV-seropositive. Source material: PBMCs. This rearrangement joins TRBV28 to TRBJ2-3; D remains unclear. The CDR3 here is CATTRLLTRDTQYF. The CDR3 nucleotides are TGTGCCACCACCCGGCTACTCACGAGGGATACGCAGTATTTT. The full variable domain, with the rest looked up from reference TRBV28 and TRBJ2-3, is DVKVTQSSRYLVKRTGEKVFLECVQDMDHENMFWYRQDPGLGLRLIYFSYDVKMKEKGDIPEGYSVSREKKERFSLILESASTNQTSMYLCATTRLLTRDTQYFGPGTRLTVL.